This T cell receptor beta chain was recovered during a study of T cells in Graves' hyperthyroidism and ophthalmopathy. CDR1 SEHNR and CDR2 FQNEAQ come from the germline V gene (reference sequence). The CDR3 covers 15 residues. It was RNA transcripts that yielded the amplified TCR beta CDR3 regions. HTBI primers were employed in a first-round RT-PCR of the TCR CDR3. A single record per CDR3 protein comes from TCRdb applying MiXCR to the multiplex PCR reads. The sample comprises roughly 570,000 distinct CDR3 sequences, roughly 46% of which are singletons, and about 20% rests with the top ten. For the diagnoses, clinical symptoms, serum thyroxine and TRAb, thyroid ultrasound and orbital computed tomography were used. For this clonotype: Its antigen is not identified.

Study outcomes and limitations: The model predicted ophthalmopathy a median roughly six months before onset. A model built on 13 V-J features separated ophthalmopathy from stable hyperthyroidism.

The TCR sequence derives from an adult woman with Graves' disease, either hyperthyroidism or ophthalmopathy (not recorded which). This chain links TRBV7-9 with TRBJ2-7; D not resolved. The tail of the sequence fits TRBJ2-5 better, so the J call may be wrong. The sequencing sample was made of peripheral blood or thyroid tissue (not recorded which). The CDR3 spells CASSLNPGDQETQYF. The CDR3, as DNA: TGTGCCAGCAGCTTAAATCCCGGCGACCAAGAGACCCAGTACTTC.